This T cell receptor beta chain appears in the sequencing data of a study of T-cell memory formation after mild COVID-19. Study-level background: The two donors had largely donor-specific TCR clusters. Notes on the study in general: Memory cells collected pre-infection included some clones that later responded, suggesting cross-reactive memory joined. Day 15 to 85 contractors were CD4/CD8 balanced; later expanders leaned CD4+. Mainly in CM and EM were contracting CD4+ clones; CD8+ were in EMRA.

MiXCR, run by TCRdb on the 5' RACE reads, gives a single entry per CDR3 protein. The sample carries about 340,000 distinct CDR3 sequences, approximately 13% recorded once. Per germline, CDR1 LGHDT and CDR2 YNNKEL (reference sequence). V was pared by 4 bases and J by 13 bases, with 14 bases between. There are 13 residues in the CDR3. Turning to this clonotype: No antigen is known for it.

The chain is built from TRBV3-1 and TRBJ1-6, with a tentative D call TRBD1 (5 bases). The sample was PBMCs or a T cell subset sorted from them (not recorded which). The sequence was collected from a man aged 18 to 35 who had mild COVID-19 (a few samples of this study predate the infection). Cell type and time point are not known. The CDR3 bases are TGTGCCAGCAGCCTGGGACGTTCGGGGCCCCTCCACTTT. This codes for CASSLGRSGPLHF.